The 25 T cell receptor beta chains listed next were all sequenced from one sample in a study of T cell responses to AZD1222 COVID-19 vaccine. Assay used: immunoSEQ multiplex PCR; TCRdb lists only in-frame clones, some missing. Of some 110,000 clones listed, about 93% are singletons. Sequences were derived from peripheral blood, sampled on day 0 of AZD1222 vaccination. These receptors were collected from an adult in good health.

The rearrangement links TRBV27 to TRBJ2-7; 10 nucleotides agree with TRBD1. The CDR3 totals 14 residues. CDR1 and CDR2 from the germline V gene are MNHEY and SMNVEV (reference sequence). V trimming: 5 bases; J trimming: 2 bases; junction bases outside the gene matches: 3. DNA of the CDR3: TGTGCCAGCAGTAGGACAGGGGGGACCTACGAGCAGTACTTC. Translation: CASSRTGGTYEQYF.

V and J are TRBV5-1 and TRBJ1-3; maybe TRBD1 (6 bases). Trimming removed 5 bases from V and 2 bases from J, with 17 bases in between. The CDR3 is made up of 16 amino acids. Per germline, CDR1 SGHRS and CDR2 YFSETQ. CDR3 coding DNA: TGCGCCAGCAGGTGGGGATCGGGGGCCACTGGAAACACCATATATTTT. This sequence encodes CASRWGSGATGNTIYF.

The genes are TRBV6-5 and TRBJ1-3; D is unclear. CDR3 size: 13 residues. Trimming cost V 0 bases and J 2 bases, with 2 bases left between them. Germline V gene lookup returns CDR1 MNHEY and CDR2 SVGAGI. The CDR3 is CASSYSAGNTIYF. The CDR3 region has the DNA TGTGCCAGCAGTTACTCCGCTGGAAACACCATATATTTT.

The chain has TRBV5-1 and TRBJ2-7; TRBD1 agrees at 12 bases. V gave up 4 bases and J gave up 5 bases; unmatched junction bases: 4. Germline-derived CDR1 and CDR2 are SGHRS and YFSETQ. The CDR3 length is 14 residues. The CDR3: CASSHGTGGDEQYF. The CDR3 bases are TGCGCCAGCAGCCACGGGACAGGGGGCGACGAGCAGTACTTC.

The J gene is TRBJ2-2, the V gene TRBV6-1; D possibly corresponds to TRBD1 (6 bases). The CDR3 is 17 residues long. Germline CDR1 and CDR2: MNHNS and SASEGT. With 1 base removed from V and 5 bases from J, the gap between germline ends came to 17 bases. The chain's CDR3 is CASSEDFPGAFTGELFF. The CDR3 region has the DNA TGTGCCAGCAGTGAAGATTTCCCAGGGGCTTTTACCGGGGAGCTGTTTTTT.

This sequence joins TRBV9 and TRBJ1-3; no reliable D call. The CDR3 consists of 13 residues. Trimming stripped 5 bases from V and 0 bases from J, with 6 bases between. The V gene's germline CDR1 is SGDLS and CDR2 YYNGEE. This CDR3 reads CASRPSSGNTIYF. CDR3 coding DNA: TGTGCCAGCAGACCGTCCTCTGGAAACACCATATATTTT.

The chain employs TRBV28 and TRBJ1-3; the D is unclear. Per germline, CDR1 MDHEN and CDR2 SYDVKM. The CDR3 is 15 amino acids. The V end was cut by 5 bases, the J end by 4 bases, with 15 bases between. CDR3 sequence: CASSPPRLEGNTIYF. CDR3 coding DNA: TGTGCCAGCAGTCCCCCTCGGCTTGAAGGAAACACCATATATTTT.

The chain links TRBV5-6 to TRBJ1-6, with D unclear. Germline lookup yields CDR1 SGHDT and CDR2 YYEEEE. V lost 0 bases to trimming and J lost 5 bases, with 6 bases between them. The CDR3 length is 14 residues. The CDR3: CASSLGQNNSPLHF. The DNA for the CDR3 is TGTGCCAGCAGCTTGGGGCAGAATAATTCACCCCTCCACTTT.

The rearrangement joins TRBV12-3 or TRBV12-4 to TRBJ1-1; 7 nucleotides agree with TRBD1. The CDR3 covers 13 residues. The V segment lost 4 bases and the J segment 8 bases; nucleotides outside the gene matches: 7. The DNA of the CDR3 is TGTGCCAGCAGTTGGGGGACAGTGATCGAAGCTTTCTTT. Amino acid sequence: CASSWGTVIEAFF.

The table lists this clone with a count of one. CDR3 nucleotide sequence: TGTGCCAGCTCACCGTACGAGTTGAATCAGCCCCAGCATTTT. Translated: CASSPYELNQPQHF. This chain connects TRBV18 to TRBJ1-5; D is unclear. CDR3 size: 14 residues. Trimming pared 3 bases from V and 4 bases from J, leaving 10 bases between. The germline V gene has CDR1 KGHSH and CDR2 LQKENI.

V usage is TRBV6-1 and J usage is TRBJ2-4; 8 bases line up with TRBD1. From germline, CDR1 is MNHNS and CDR2 SASEGT. The V gene end was trimmed by 0 bases and the J gene end by 8 bases; junction bases not matched to a gene: 6. This CDR3 has 15 amino acids. The CDR3 sequence: CASSEAVQGADIQYF. In DNA form, the CDR3 reads TGTGCCAGCAGTGAAGCCGTGCAGGGGGCTGACATTCAGTACTTC.

The chain is built from TRBV2 and TRBJ2-3, with D tentatively TRBD1 (5 bases). Per the germline V gene, CDR1 is SNHLY and CDR2 is FYNNEI. Trimming took 2 bases from V and 4 from J, leaving 10 bases between them. This CDR3 has 14 residues. CDR3 nucleotide sequence: TGTGCCAGCAGTGAATTGGCAGGGTCAGATACGCAGTATTTT. Its translation is CASSELAGSDTQYF.

This sequence joins TRBV24-1 and TRBJ1-2; 7 nucleotides agree with TRBD1. The ends lost 6 bases at V and 3 bases at J; junction bases unmatched: 9. CDR3 length: 15 amino acids. CDR1 and CDR2 (germline): KGHDR, SFDVKD. For the CDR3, the DNA is TGTGCCACCAGTCAGACAGGGCGAGGCGACTATGGCTACACCTTC. This translates into CATSQTGRGDYGYTF.

This rearrangement joins TRBV20-1 to TRBJ2-1; the match to TRBD2 covers 8 bases. This CDR3 region has 11 residues. V dropped 6 bases and J dropped 15; count of bases not matched to a gene: 10. CDR1 and CDR2 from the germline V gene are DFQATT and SNEGSKA (reference sequence). CDR3: CSAQAAGGRFF. CDR3 in DNA: TGCAGTGCCCAAGCCGCGGGGGGCAGGTTCTTC.

This clone was observed once. V usage is TRBV2 and J usage is TRBJ1-4; 8 positions match TRBD1. J gave up 5 bases and V 5 bases, and 4 bases lay outside the gene matches. Germline V CDR1 and CDR2: SNHLY, FYNNEI. The CDR3 totals 14 residues. The chain's CDR3 is CASSTGTGNEKLFF. CDR3 nucleotides: TGTGCCAGCAGTACCGGGACAGGCAATGAAAAACTGTTTTTT.

V is TRBV4-1 and J is TRBJ2-2; D gene unclear. The CDR3 totals 13 residues. Trimming left V 1 base short and J 4 bases short, with 4 bases between. Germline lookup yields CDR1 MGHRA and CDR2 YSYEKL. The CDR3 DNA is TGCGCCAGCAGCCAAGCTAGCACCGGGGAGCTGTTTTTT. Its translation is CASSQASTGELFF.

The rearrangement links TRBV6-5 to TRBJ2-3; D gene ambiguous. The CDR3 consists of 12 residues. Germline CDR1 reads MNHEY; CDR2 reads SVGAGI. Trimming shortened V by 5 bases and J by 8 bases, and 11 bases separated the two germline ends. Written as DNA, the CDR3 is TGTGCCAGCAGTCCCGACCGGAGTACGCAGTATTTT. Encoded protein: CASSPDRSTQYF.

The chain links TRBV2 to TRBJ1-5; D gene ambiguous. The CDR3 consists of 15 residues. Germline V gene lookup returns CDR1 SNHLY and CDR2 FYNNEI. The germline V and J ends were trimmed by 6 bases and 0 bases, with 12 bases remaining between them. As DNA, the CDR3 is TGTGCCAGCAGCAACCAGATCTATAGCAATCAGCCCCAGCATTTT. This encodes CASSNQIYSNQPQHF.

The chain couples TRBV10-1 to TRBJ2-3; no reliable D call. The CDR3 spans 14 residues. Germline V gives CDR1 WNHNN, CDR2 SYGVQD (reference sequence). V was pared by 0 bases and J by 1 base, with 5 bases between. The CDR3 nucleotides read TGCGCCAGCAGTGAGTCGGACGGCACAGATACGCAGTATTTT. Its translation is CASSESDGTDTQYF.

V and J are TRBV6-5 and TRBJ2-3; 9 nucleotides match TRBD2. V shed 5 bases, J shed 0 bases, and the junction held 3 bases outside the gene matches. Germline lookup yields CDR1 MNHEY and CDR2 SVGAGI. The length of the CDR3 is 15 residues. The CDR3 loop reads CASSQRGASTDTQYF. The CDR3, as DNA: TGTGCCAGCAGTCAGCGGGGGGCTAGCACAGATACGCAGTATTTT.

The chain joins TRBV4-1 to TRBJ2-7, with D tentatively TRBD1 or TRBD2 (5 bases each). V lost 1 base to trimming and J lost 0 bases, with 10 bases between them. Germline V gene sequence: CDR1 MGHRA, CDR2 YSYEKL. The CDR3 is 15 residues long. The CDR3 DNA reads TGCGCCAGCAGCCAAGTCGCCGGGACCTCCTACGAGCAGTACTTC. It encodes CASSQVAGTSYEQYF.

The chain is built from TRBV5-1 and TRBJ2-2, with a weak D call TRBD2 (6 bases). The length of the CDR3 is 17 residues. CDR1 is SGHRS, CDR2 YFSETQ, per germline. V was shortened by 4 bases and J by 0 bases, with 16 bases between the two germline ends. The CDR3 is CASSAPRGAPNTGELFF. CDR3 bases: TGCGCCAGCAGCGCCCCTCGCGGGGCCCCGAACACCGGGGAGCTGTTTTTT.

The chain recombines TRBV4-1 with TRBJ2-7, with D uncertain. In germline, CDR1 is MGHRA, CDR2 YSYEKL. V was trimmed by 1 base and J by 3 bases, leaving 10 bases between them. The CDR3 length is 14 residues. In DNA, the CDR3 is TGCGCCAGCAGCCAAGCGACCACGAACTACGAGCAGTACTTC. Protein sequence: CASSQATTNYEQYF.

The chain links TRBV3-1 (or the pseudogene TRBV3-2) to TRBJ2-7; D is ambiguous. The CDR3 contains 16 residues. Trimming stripped 0 bases from V and 6 bases from J, with 18 bases between. Looked up from germline, CDR1 is LGHDT and CDR2 is YNNKEL (reference sequence). The CDR3 DNA reads as TGTGCCAGCAGCCAAGATCTTGAGGTGGGTCTGGTCGAGCAGTACTTC. Its translation is CASSQDLEVGLVEQYF.

The chain recombines TRBV5-1 with TRBJ1-1; unclear D gene. Germline-derived CDR1 and CDR2 are SGHRS and YFSETQ. There are 14 residues in the CDR3. V shed 6 bases and J shed 3 bases, with 15 bases lying between them. The CDR3 DNA sequence: TGCGCCAGCACGTCTCTGGGTTGGGACACTGAAGCTTTCTTT. This sequence encodes CASTSLGWDTEAFF.